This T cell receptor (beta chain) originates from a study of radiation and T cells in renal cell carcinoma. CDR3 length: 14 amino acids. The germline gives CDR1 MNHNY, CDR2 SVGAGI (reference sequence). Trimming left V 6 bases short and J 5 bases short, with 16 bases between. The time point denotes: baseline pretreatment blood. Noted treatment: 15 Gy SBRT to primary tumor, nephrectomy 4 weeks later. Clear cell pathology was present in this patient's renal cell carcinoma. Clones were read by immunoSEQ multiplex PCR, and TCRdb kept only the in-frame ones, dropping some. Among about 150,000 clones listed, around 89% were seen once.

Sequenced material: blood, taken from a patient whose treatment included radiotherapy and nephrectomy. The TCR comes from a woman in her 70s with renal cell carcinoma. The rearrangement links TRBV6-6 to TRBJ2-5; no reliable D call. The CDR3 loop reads CASSPKRVSETQYF. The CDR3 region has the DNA TGTGCCAGCAGCCCAAAGCGTGTGTCCGAGACCCAGTACTTC.